The 2 T cell receptor beta chains listed next were all sequenced from one sample in a study of blood T cell repertoires in COVID-19 (dated by TCRdb to 2020 to 2022). The library was obtained by the immunoSEQ multiplex PCR assay. Sourced from immuneACCESS, this table was stored by TCRdb with only in-frame sequences that have V and J called. A share of the clones is absent; for the studies checked, an unresolved V gene accounts for under half, and the remainder has no known explanation. Within this sample are 40,000 to 45,000 clones, with about 90% of them counted one time only. The top ten constitute 12% of the sample. The sequencing input was peripheral blood. The receptors were gathered from a human donor in a cohort sampled during active COVID-19.

In the case of this clone: This sample includes further DNA sequences coding for the same CDR3. The rearrangement uses TRBV6-5 and TRBJ1-2; 9 bases fit TRBD1. The CDR3 length is 15 residues. Germline values: CDR1 MNHEY, CDR2 SVGAGI. The J segment lost 2 bases and the V segment lost 0 bases, leaving 1 base of the junction unmatched. The CDR3 DNA is TGTGCCAGCAGTTACTCTGGGACAGGGAACTATGGCTACACCTTC. Translating gives CASSYSGTGNYGYTF.

The rearrangement joins TRBV5-4 to TRBJ1-3; no firm D call. The germline gives CDR1 SGHNT, CDR2 YYREEE (reference sequence). The CDR3 runs to 14 residues. The V gene lost 0 bases and the J gene lost 4 bases, with 8 bases spanning the gap. The CDR3 nucleotides read TGTGCCAGCAGCTTGGACGCAGTAGGAAACACCATATATTTT. Its protein product is CASSLDAVGNTIYF.